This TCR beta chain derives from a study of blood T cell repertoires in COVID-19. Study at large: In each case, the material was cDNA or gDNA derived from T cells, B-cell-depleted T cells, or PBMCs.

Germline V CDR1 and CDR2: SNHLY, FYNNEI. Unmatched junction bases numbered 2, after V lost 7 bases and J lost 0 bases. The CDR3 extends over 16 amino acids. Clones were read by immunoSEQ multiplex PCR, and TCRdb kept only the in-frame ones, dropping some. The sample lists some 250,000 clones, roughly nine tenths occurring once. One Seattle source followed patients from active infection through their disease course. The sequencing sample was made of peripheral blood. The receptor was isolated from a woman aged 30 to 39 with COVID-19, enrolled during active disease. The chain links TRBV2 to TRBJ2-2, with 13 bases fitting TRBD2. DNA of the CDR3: TGTGCCAGCATGGGACTAGCGGGGACGAACACCGGGGAGCTGTTTTTT. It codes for CASMGLAGTNTGELFF.